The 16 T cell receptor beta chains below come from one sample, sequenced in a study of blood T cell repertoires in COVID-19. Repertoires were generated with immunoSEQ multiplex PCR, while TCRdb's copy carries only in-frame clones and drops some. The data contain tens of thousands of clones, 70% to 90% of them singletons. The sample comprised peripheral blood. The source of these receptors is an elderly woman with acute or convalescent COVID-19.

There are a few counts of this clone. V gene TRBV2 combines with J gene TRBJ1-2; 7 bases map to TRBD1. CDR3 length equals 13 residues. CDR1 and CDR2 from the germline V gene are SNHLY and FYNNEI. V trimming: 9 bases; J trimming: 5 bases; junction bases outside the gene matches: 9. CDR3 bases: TGTGCCAGTGGAGAGGGGGCGAGGTATGGCTACACCTTC. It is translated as CASGEGARYGYTF.

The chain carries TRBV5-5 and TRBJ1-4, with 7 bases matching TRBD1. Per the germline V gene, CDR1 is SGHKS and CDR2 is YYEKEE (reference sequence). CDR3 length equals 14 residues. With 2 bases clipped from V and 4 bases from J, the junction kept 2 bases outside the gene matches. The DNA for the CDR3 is TGTGCCAGCAGCTTTGACAGGGTTAATGAAAAACTGTTTTTT. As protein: CASSFDRVNEKLFF.

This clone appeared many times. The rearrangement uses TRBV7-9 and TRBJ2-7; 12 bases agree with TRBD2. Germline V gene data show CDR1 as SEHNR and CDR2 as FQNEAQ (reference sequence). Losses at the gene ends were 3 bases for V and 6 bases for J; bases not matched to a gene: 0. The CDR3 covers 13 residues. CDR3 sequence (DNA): TGTGCCAGCAGCTTGACTAGCGGGAGCGAGCAGTACTTC. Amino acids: CASSLTSGSEQYF.

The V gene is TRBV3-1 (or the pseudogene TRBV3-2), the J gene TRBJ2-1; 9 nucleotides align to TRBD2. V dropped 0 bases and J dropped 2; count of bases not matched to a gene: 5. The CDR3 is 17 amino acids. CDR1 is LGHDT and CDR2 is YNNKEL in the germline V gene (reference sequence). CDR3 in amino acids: CASSQDAAGGTYNEQFF. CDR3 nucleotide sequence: TGTGCCAGCAGCCAAGATGCCGCGGGAGGGACCTACAATGAGCAGTTCTTC.

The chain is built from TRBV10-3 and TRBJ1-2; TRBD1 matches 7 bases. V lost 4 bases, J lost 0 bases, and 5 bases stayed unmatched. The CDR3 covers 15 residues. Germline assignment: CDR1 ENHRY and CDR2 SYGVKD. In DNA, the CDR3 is TGTGCCATCAGTGGGGGGACAGACGCTAACTATGGCTACACCTTC. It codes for CAISGGTDANYGYTF.

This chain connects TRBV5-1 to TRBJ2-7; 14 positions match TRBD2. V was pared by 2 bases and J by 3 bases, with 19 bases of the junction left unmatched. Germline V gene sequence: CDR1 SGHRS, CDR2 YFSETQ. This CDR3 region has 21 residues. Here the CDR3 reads CASSFGGQPGLAGVRNYEQYF. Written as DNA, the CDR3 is TGCGCCAGCAGCTTCGGAGGACAGCCGGGACTAGCGGGAGTTAGGAACTACGAGCAGTACTTC. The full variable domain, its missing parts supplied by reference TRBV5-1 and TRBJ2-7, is KAGVTQTPRYLIKTRGQQVTLSCSPISGHRSVSWYQQTPGQGLQFLFEYFSETQRNKGNFPGRFSGRQFSNSRSEMNVSTLELGDSALYLCASSFGGQPGLAGVRNYEQYFGPGTRLTVT.

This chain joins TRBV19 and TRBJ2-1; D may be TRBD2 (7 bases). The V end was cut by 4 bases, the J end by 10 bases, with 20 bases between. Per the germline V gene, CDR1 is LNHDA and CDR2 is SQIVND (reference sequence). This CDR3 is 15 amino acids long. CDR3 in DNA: TGTGCCAGTAGTAGGGGGGGCGGGAGAGAAGACGAGCAGTTCTTC. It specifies CASSRGGGREDEQFF.

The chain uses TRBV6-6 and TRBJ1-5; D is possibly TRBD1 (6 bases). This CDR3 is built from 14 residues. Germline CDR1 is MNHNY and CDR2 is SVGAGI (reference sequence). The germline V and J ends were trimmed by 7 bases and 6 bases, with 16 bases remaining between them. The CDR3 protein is CASTPPGGLQPQHF. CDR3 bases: TGTGCCAGCACCCCTCCCGGGGGGCTTCAGCCCCAGCATTTT.

CDR3: CASSVSVPRTEAFF. The DNA for the CDR3 is TGTGCCAGCAGTGTTTCAGTTCCGAGGACTGAAGCTTTCTTT. V gene TRBV2 combines with J gene TRBJ1-1; no firm D call. The CDR3 loop spans 14 amino acids. The germline gives CDR1 SNHLY, CDR2 FYNNEI. V gave up 4 bases and J gave up 5 bases, with 14 bases separating them.

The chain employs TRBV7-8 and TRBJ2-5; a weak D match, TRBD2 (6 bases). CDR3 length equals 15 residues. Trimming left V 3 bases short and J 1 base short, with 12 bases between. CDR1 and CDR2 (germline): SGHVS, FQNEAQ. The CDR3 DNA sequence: TGTGCCAGCAGCTTTCCCCGGGGAGGCCAAGAGACCCAGTACTTC. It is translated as CASSFPRGGQETQYF.

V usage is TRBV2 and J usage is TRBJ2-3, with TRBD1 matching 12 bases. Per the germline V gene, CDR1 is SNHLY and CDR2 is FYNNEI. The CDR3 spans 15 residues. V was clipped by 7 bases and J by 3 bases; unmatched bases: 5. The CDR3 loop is CASTRDRGRTDTQYF. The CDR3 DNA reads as TGTGCCAGCACCCGGGACAGGGGGCGGACAGATACGCAGTATTTT.

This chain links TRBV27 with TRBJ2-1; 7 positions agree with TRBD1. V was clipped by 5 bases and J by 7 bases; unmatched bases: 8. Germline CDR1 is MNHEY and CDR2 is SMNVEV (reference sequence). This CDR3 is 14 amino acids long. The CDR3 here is CASSRTGQWNEQFF. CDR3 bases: TGTGCCAGCAGTCGGACAGGACAGTGGAATGAGCAGTTCTTC.

The CDR3: CASSYSIGGNGELFF. DNA of the CDR3: TGTGCCAGCAGTTACTCGATAGGGGGAAACGGGGAGCTGTTTTTT. This sequence joins TRBV6-2 or TRBV6-3 and TRBJ2-2; a possible D gene is TRBD1 (6 bases). Trimming cost V 0 bases and J 7 bases, with 12 bases left between them. This CDR3 has 15 residues. Germline V gene data show CDR1 as MNHEY and CDR2 as SVGEGT.

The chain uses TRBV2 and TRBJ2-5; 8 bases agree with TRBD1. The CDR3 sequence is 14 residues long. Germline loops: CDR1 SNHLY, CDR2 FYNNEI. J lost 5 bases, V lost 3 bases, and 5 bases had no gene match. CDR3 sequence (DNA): TGTGCCAGCAGTGAGCAGGGGGCTGGGGAGACCCAGTACTTC. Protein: CASSEQGAGETQYF. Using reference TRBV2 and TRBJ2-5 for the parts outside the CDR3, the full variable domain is EPEVTQTPSHQVTQMGQEVILRCVPISNHLYFYWYRQILGQKVEFLVSFYNNEISEKSEIFDDQFSVERPDGSNFTLKIRSTKLEDSAMYFCASSEQGAGETQYFGPGTRLLVL.

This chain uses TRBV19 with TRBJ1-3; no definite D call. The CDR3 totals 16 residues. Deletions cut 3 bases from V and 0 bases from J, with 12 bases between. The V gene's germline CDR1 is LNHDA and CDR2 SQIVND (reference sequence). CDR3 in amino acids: CASSMDSGNSGNTIYF. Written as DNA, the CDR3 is TGTGCCAGTAGTATGGACTCAGGAAACTCTGGAAACACCATATATTTT.

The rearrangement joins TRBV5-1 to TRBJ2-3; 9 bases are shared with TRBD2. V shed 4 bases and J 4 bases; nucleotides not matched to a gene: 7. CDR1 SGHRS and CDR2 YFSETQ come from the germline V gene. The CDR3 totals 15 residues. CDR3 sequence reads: CASSIRLAESDTQYF. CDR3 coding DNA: TGCGCCAGCAGCATCCGACTAGCGGAGTCAGATACGCAGTATTTT.